The clone carrying this TCR beta chain was found many times. The antigen remains unidentified. These data originate in a study of glioma-infiltrating T cells. Whole-study results and caveats: Tissue-blood divergence was below expectation in non-neoplastic patients, above in gliomas. CDR3 overlap between tissue and blood was very small.

TCR alpha and beta CDR3 regions were amplified from RNA using iRepertoire nested multiplex PCR. Input was 100-400 ng of tissue mRNA or PBMC total RNA. TCRdb processed the multiplex PCR reads anew with MiXCR; each CDR3 protein has one entry. The profile shows approximately 130,000 distinct CDR3 sequences, 24% of them singletons. The CDR3 loop spans 15 amino acids. V was clipped by 2 bases and J by 5 bases, with 16 bases between them. Per the germline V gene, CDR1 is DFQATT and CDR2 is SNEGSKA (reference sequence). The chain recombines TRBV20-1 with TRBJ2-1; weak D call: TRBD2 (6 bases). This clonotype was obtained from a human donor with low-grade glioma or glioblastoma, undergoing nonglioma brain surgery, or in good health (not recorded which). The sample consisted of glioma tissue, nonneoplastic brain tissue, or PBMCs (not recorded which). CDR3 in amino acids: CSARSRDSIHNEQFF. As DNA, the CDR3 is TGCAGTGCTAGAAGCAGGGACTCTATCCACAATGAGCAGTTCTTC.